The 22 T cell receptor beta chains below come from one sample, sequenced in a study of patients and donors after allogeneic stem cell transplantation. TCRdb re-derived calls from the RT-PCR reads in MiXCR, one entry per CDR3 protein. This sample yields 410,000 or so distinct CDR3 sequences, of which 16% are seen a single time; around 6.8% belongs to the top ten. Sequenced sample: blood, either unsorted or a sorted T cell fraction (not recorded which). The receptors here all came from a human donor who was either an allogeneic HSCT recipient or a stem cell or donor lymphocyte infusion donor (not recorded which). It is not recorded whose cells these are; they may come from a transplant donor.

The rearrangement uses TRBV6-1 and TRBJ2-1, with 8 positions matching TRBD2. Per the germline V gene, CDR1 is MNHNS and CDR2 is SASEGT. The CDR3 covers 18 residues. Losses at the gene ends were 1 base for V and 4 bases for J; bases not matched to a gene: 12. The CDR3 DNA reads TGTGCCAGCAGTGAAGAGAACTCACTAGCGGAACAATACAATGAGCAGTTCTTC. Its protein is CASSEENSLAEQYNEQFF.

This clonotype appeared a few times. The V gene is TRBV25-1, the J gene TRBJ2-3; D may be TRBD1 or TRBD2 (5 bases each). In germline, CDR1 is MGHDK, CDR2 SYGVNS. There are 15 residues in the CDR3. Trimming removed 3 bases from V and 2 bases from J, with 12 bases in between. The CDR3 protein is CASSDGAGPTDTQYF. The CDR3 bases are TGTGCCAGCAGTGACGGGGCAGGTCCCACAGATACGCAGTATTTT.

This clonotype was observed a few times. The chain employs TRBV20-1 and TRBJ2-5; D gene ambiguous. The CDR3 covers 11 residues. V was clipped by 4 bases and J by 5 bases, with 8 bases between them. Germline loops: CDR1 DFQATT, CDR2 SNEGSKA (reference sequence). The CDR3 region is CSANGRETQYF. The CDR3 nucleotides read TGCAGTGCTAATGGGCGGGAGACCCAGTACTTC.

This chain connects TRBV4-3 to TRBJ2-7; the D gene could be TRBD1 or TRBD2 (6 bases each). Germline assignment: CDR1 LGHNA and CDR2 YSLEER. This CDR3 contains 16 residues. V shed 0 bases and J shed 4 bases, with 16 bases lying between them. The CDR3 sequence is CASSQDLTGRWYEQYF. The CDR3 nucleotides are TGCGCCAGCAGCCAAGATCTCACAGGGAGGTGGTACGAGCAGTACTTC.

The rearrangement uses TRBV20-1 and TRBJ1-2; no definite D call. V was pared by 1 base and J by 4 bases, with 10 bases between. Germline V lookup: CDR1 DFQATT, CDR2 SNEGSKA (reference sequence). The CDR3 has 13 amino acids. The CDR3 spells CSARVGSLYGYTF. Written as DNA, the CDR3 is TGCAGTGCTAGAGTCGGCAGTCTCTATGGCTACACCTTC.

V gene TRBV12-5 combines with J gene TRBJ2-1, with 7 bases matching TRBD2. Looked up from germline, CDR1 is LGHNT and CDR2 is FRNRAP. The CDR3 has 15 amino acids. V trimming: 2 bases; J trimming: 10 bases; junction bases outside the gene matches: 11. CDR3 sequence: CASGLRGSGNIEQFF. CDR3 DNA sequence: TGTGCTAGTGGTTTGAGGGGAAGCGGGAACATAGAGCAGTTCTTC.

The genes are TRBV6-1 and TRBJ2-3, with 9 bases identical to TRBD2. CDR1 and CDR2 from the germline V gene are MNHNS and SASEGT. The CDR3 length is 15 residues. Germline trimming cut 6 bases from V and 5 bases from J; bases unmatched to any gene: 9. The CDR3 is CASSLKRGAKDTQYF. The CDR3 region has the DNA TGTGCCAGCAGCCTCAAGCGGGGGGCGAAAGATACGCAGTATTTT.

The chain employs TRBV4-3 and TRBJ1-3, with 7 bases that match TRBD1. Germline CDR1 and CDR2: LGHNA and YSLEER. This CDR3 region has 15 residues. V lost 3 bases to trimming and J lost 1 base; unmatched junction nucleotides: 3. CDR3 loop: CASSHSTGSGNTIYF. The CDR3 nucleotides read TGCGCCAGCAGCCATTCGACAGGGTCTGGAAACACCATATATTTT.

The chain couples TRBV7-6 to TRBJ2-2; TRBD1 is a possible D gene (5 bases). Trimming left V 2 bases short and J 2 bases short, with 12 bases between. CDR1 SGHVS and CDR2 FNYEAQ come from the germline V gene. CDR3 length: 16 residues. CDR3 DNA: TGTGCCAGCAGCTTATATTCAGGGTTTAACACCGGGGAGCTGTTTTTT. This codes for CASSLYSGFNTGELFF.

The sample holds a few counts of this clonotype. This rearrangement joins TRBV21-1 to TRBJ1-6. TRBV21-1 is classified as a pseudogene. CDR3 length: 14 amino acids. The CDR3 loop reads CASSKLQNNSPLHF. CDR3 DNA: TGTGCCAGCAGCAAACTACAGAATAATTCACCCCTCCACTTT.

This clonotype was observed a few times. The gene calls are TRBV20-1 and TRBJ1-1, with a weak D call TRBD1 (6 bases). Trimming pared 8 bases from V and 4 bases from J, leaving 17 bases between. The CDR3 is 13 residues long. The germline V gene has CDR1 DFQATT and CDR2 SNEGSKA (reference sequence). CDR3 coding DNA: TGCAGTACTACGAAAACAGGGACCACTGAAGCTTTCTTT. The encoded protein is CSTTKTGTTEAFF.

At least ten counts were recorded for this clonotype. The V gene is TRBV6-5, the J gene TRBJ2-1, with D tentatively TRBD1 (5 bases). The CDR3 sequence is 15 residues long. The ends were cut back, 2 bases at V and 2 bases at J, with 10 bases in the middle. From germline, CDR1 is MNHEY and CDR2 SVGAGI. The CDR3 region has the DNA TGTGCCAGCAGTTACGGTATAGGGGCCTACAATGAGCAGTTCTTC. Its translation: CASSYGIGAYNEQFF.

This clonotype was detected many times. The J gene is TRBJ2-1, the V gene TRBV21-1; the table's D call of TRBD2 was not tested on the DNA. TRBV21-1 constitutes a pseudogene. The CDR3 has 14 amino acids. This chain's CDR3 is CASRGTSGSHEQFF. As DNA, the CDR3 is TGTGCCAGCAGGGGGACTAGCGGGAGTCATGAGCAGTTCTTC.

This clonotype turned up a few times. The CDR3 bases are TGCGCCAGCAGCCAAGCGGTGGGGGATCAGCCCCAGCATTTT. It specifies CASSQAVGDQPQHF. The chain recombines TRBV4-3 with TRBJ1-5, with D perhaps TRBD1 (5 bases). CDR3 length: 14 residues. In germline, CDR1 is LGHNA, CDR2 YSLEER. Trimming stripped 1 base from V and 5 bases from J, with 9 bases between.

This clonotype showed up just once. This may stem from a read error, because a much larger clone lies one nucleotide away. The gene calls are TRBV7-2 and TRBJ1-1; tentative D call: TRBD1 (5 bases). V lost 1 base and J lost 6, with 9 bases in between. In germline, CDR1 is SGHTA, CDR2 FQGNSA. This CDR3 has 13 residues. CDR3 loop: CASSLDLGAEAFF. For the CDR3, the DNA is TGTGCCAGCAGCTTAGATCTGGGGGCTGAAGCTTTCTTT.

This clonotype was seen at least ten times. V gene TRBV20-1 combines with J gene TRBJ2-3; D is ambiguous. From germline, CDR1 is DFQATT and CDR2 SNEGSKA (reference sequence). CDR3 length equals 14 residues. V lost 5 bases and J lost 4, with 16 bases in between. DNA for the CDR3: TGCAGTGCTCAACTCGACAACGCAGCAGATACGCAGTATTTT. Protein: CSAQLDNAADTQYF.

This clonotype has at least ten counts. V is TRBV2 and J is TRBJ2-3; perhaps TRBD2 as D (6 bases). Germline V lookup: CDR1 SNHLY, CDR2 FYNNEI. Trimming took off 1 base at V and 6 bases at J, with 14 bases between the two ends. This CDR3 is built from 15 residues. Here the CDR3 reads CASSEGLASGDTQYF. The CDR3 bases are TGTGCCAGCAGTGAAGGGCTAGCGAGTGGGGATACGCAGTATTTT.

A few counts support this clonotype. V usage is TRBV24-1 and J usage is TRBJ2-3, with D perhaps matching TRBD1 (5 bases). Trimming left V 1 base short and J 9 bases short, with 10 bases between. The CDR3 consists of 13 residues. Germline-derived CDR1 and CDR2 are KGHDR and SFDVKD. CDR3 bases: TGTGCCACCAGTGATTTCAGGGTTGGGACGCAGTATTTT. This encodes CATSDFRVGTQYF.

The V gene is TRBV5-1, the J gene TRBJ2-2; D assignment may be TRBD1 or TRBD2 (5 bases each). Trimming removed 1 base from V and 1 base from J, with 14 bases in between. CDR3 size: 17 residues. CDR1 and CDR2 (germline): SGHRS, YFSETQ. In DNA form, the CDR3 reads TGCGCCAGCAGCTTGCGCGCGTATGGGGGGAACACCGGGGAGCTGTTTTTT. It encodes CASSLRAYGGNTGELFF.

This chain uses TRBV5-1 with TRBJ2-7; 8 bases agree with TRBD1. The V and J ends lost 4 bases and 2 bases, in that order; junction bases with no gene match: 8. The CDR3 runs to 15 residues. CDR1 SGHRS and CDR2 YFSETQ come from the germline V gene. In DNA form, the CDR3 reads TGCGCCAGCAGCATGATTCGGACAGGGCCCTACGAGCAGTACTTC. It is translated as CASSMIRTGPYEQYF.

Many counts were recorded for this clonotype. This chain links TRBV7-7 with TRBJ2-2; D call uncertain. Germline V gene sequence: CDR1 SSHAT, CDR2 FNYEAQ (reference sequence). Trimming removed 1 base from V and 8 bases from J, with 11 bases in between. The CDR3 length is 14 residues. Here the CDR3 DNA reads TGTGCCAGCAGCTTAGGACGAGAGGCGGGGGAGCTGTTTTTT. Amino acids: CASSLGREAGELFF.

This clonotype was recorded a few times. The genes are TRBV11-1 and TRBJ2-1, with 13 nucleotides matching TRBD2. The CDR3 loop spans 18 amino acids. J lost 0 bases, V lost 1 base, and 3 bases had no gene match. Germline CDR1 and CDR2: SGHAT and FQDESV (reference sequence). The CDR3 reads CASSLELAGGYSYNEQFF. In DNA, the CDR3 is TGTGCCAGCAGCTTAGAACTAGCGGGAGGGTACTCCTACAATGAGCAGTTCTTC.